Presented here are 15 T cell receptor beta chains from one specimen sequenced in a study of blood T cells in healthy people across ages. It was with a sample-barcoded 5' primer and a J-beta primer mix that a second PCR of about 7 to 12 cycles was run. TCRdb fed the 5' RACE reads into MiXCR, producing one record per CDR3 protein. The table includes over a million distinct CDR3 sequences, 59% detected once. Sequencing was performed on blood. These receptor sequences come from a man aged 18 to 29 in good health.

Only a few counts were recorded for this clonotype. The rearrangement links TRBV12-3 or TRBV12-4 to TRBJ2-3; D may correspond to TRBD1 or TRBD2 (5 bases each). The ends were cut back, 7 bases at V and 6 bases at J, with 23 bases in the middle. CDR3 size: 16 residues. The CDR3 region has the DNA TGTGCCAGCACCCCTGGGGGTGGGGGAAGCCCCGATACGCAGTATTTT. It codes for CASTPGGGGSPDTQYF.

The chain joins TRBV12-3 or TRBV12-4 to TRBJ2-5; 7 nucleotides agree with TRBD2. The CDR3 is 14 amino acids. V lost 6 bases, J lost 5 bases, and 9 bases stayed unmatched. This CDR3 reads CASRGPLALETQYF. The CDR3 DNA is TGTGCCAGCAGGGGGCCACTAGCGTTGGAGACCCAGTACTTC.

This clonotype was recorded a few times. The chain is built from TRBV4-3 and TRBJ2-1, with 9 bases that match TRBD1. Germline V CDR1 and CDR2: LGHNA, YSLEER. Trimming at V came to 4 bases and at J to 3 bases, leaving 7 bases not matched to a gene. The CDR3 has 16 amino acids. CDR3 region: CASSPTSTGGYNEQFF. In DNA, the CDR3 is TGCGCCAGCAGCCCAACATCGACAGGGGGCTACAATGAGCAGTTCTTC.

The chain employs TRBV27 and TRBJ1-6; no reliable D call. Deletions cut 11 bases from V and 0 bases from J, with 11 bases between. The CDR3 covers 14 residues. Germline V gives CDR1 MNHEY, CDR2 SMNVEV (reference sequence). This CDR3 reads CASGWDSYNSPLHF. For the CDR3, the DNA is TGTGCCTCAGGCTGGGACTCCTATAATTCACCCCTCCACTTT.

This rearrangement joins TRBV29-1 to TRBJ1-2; possibly TRBD1 for D (6 bases). The CDR3 is made up of 14 amino acids. Trimming removed 5 bases from V and 8 bases from J, with 21 bases in between. Germline V CDR1 and CDR2: SQVTM, ANQGSEA. CDR3 sequence reads: CSVKYREVVWGYTF. The DNA of the CDR3 is TGCAGCGTTAAATACAGGGAAGTGGTTTGGGGCTACACCTTC.

This clonotype has just a few counts. The V gene is TRBV7-9, the J gene TRBJ2-3, with D maybe TRBD2 (5 bases). V lost 3 bases to trimming and J lost 2 bases, with 9 bases between them. Germline-derived CDR1 and CDR2 are SEHNR and FQNEAQ (reference sequence). The CDR3 has 14 amino acids. The CDR3 nucleotides read TGTGCCAGCAGCTTCCGGGGTCACACAGATACGCAGTATTTT. This encodes CASSFRGHTDTQYF.

The V call is TRBV2, the J call TRBJ2-1; TRBD2 aligns across 7 bases. Germline V gene lookup returns CDR1 SNHLY and CDR2 FYNNEI. J gave up 4 bases and V 0 bases, and 3 bases lay outside the gene matches. This CDR3 comprises 15 residues. The chain's CDR3 is CASSEAGGYYNEQFF. Written as DNA, the CDR3 is TGTGCCAGCAGTGAAGCCGGGGGGTATTACAATGAGCAGTTCTTC.

The chain couples TRBV4-1 to TRBJ1-5, with no clear D. The CDR3 extends over 18 amino acids. CDR1 is MGHRA, CDR2 YSYEKL, per germline. V was trimmed by 4 bases and J by 0 bases, leaving 19 bases between them. CDR3: CASSREKGVGYSNQPQHF. The CDR3 DNA follows: TGCGCCAGCAGCCGAGAAAAAGGAGTTGGGTATAGCAATCAGCCCCAGCATTTT.

The rearrangement links TRBV27 to TRBJ2-7; 7 bases fit TRBD1. The CDR3 totals 15 residues. V was pared by 5 bases and J by 3 bases, with 10 bases of the junction left unmatched. In germline, CDR1 is MNHEY, CDR2 SMNVEV (reference sequence). CDR3 sequence reads: CASSPEPGQLYEQYF. The CDR3 bases are TGTGCCAGCAGTCCGGAACCGGGACAGCTCTACGAGCAGTACTTC.

CDR3 coding DNA: TGTGCCAGCAGCCGGGACTACATCTCCTACGAGCAGTACTTC. Amino acid sequence: CASSRDYISYEQYF. The J gene is TRBJ2-7, the V gene TRBV3-1; 7 bases agree with TRBD2. The germline gives CDR1 LGHDT, CDR2 YNNKEL (reference sequence). The junction had 3 bases not matched to a gene; V was cut back by 4 bases and J by 0 bases. The CDR3 runs 14 residues.

V is TRBV10-2 and J is TRBJ2-5, with 13 positions matching TRBD2. This CDR3 spans 15 amino acids. The J segment lost 5 bases and the V segment lost 6 bases, leaving 6 bases of the junction unmatched. Germline V gene data show CDR1 as WSHSY and CDR2 as SAAADI. The CDR3 reads CASRFGLAGEETQYF. The CDR3, as DNA: TGCGCCAGCAGATTCGGACTAGCGGGGGAGGAGACCCAGTACTTC.

This clonotype was detected only a few times. The chain couples TRBV27 to TRBJ2-7; TRBD2 matches at 7 bases. V was pared by 3 bases and J by 1 base, with 6 bases of the junction left unmatched. Germline CDR1 is MNHEY and CDR2 is SMNVEV (reference sequence). CDR3 size: 15 residues. CDR3 DNA: TGTGCCAGCAGTTTTGCGGGAGTGAGGTCCTACGAGCAGTACTTC. Its protein product is CASSFAGVRSYEQYF.

The V gene is TRBV11-2, the J gene TRBJ2-7; no clear D gene. The closer fit of TRBJ2-5 to the DNA end suggests the J call may be wrong. Germline V gene data show CDR1 as SGHAT and CDR2 as FQNNGV. CDR3 size: 14 residues. Here the CDR3 reads CASSLEFLGQTQYF. CDR3 DNA: TGTGCCAGCAGCTTAGAATTCCTAGGACAGACCCAGTACTTC.

The chain uses TRBV29-1 and TRBJ2-3; TRBD2 matches at 11 bases. The CDR3 sequence is 15 residues long. The junction had 4 bases not matched to a gene; V was cut back by 1 base and J by 4 bases. Germline values: CDR1 SQVTM, CDR2 ANQGSEA. Here the CDR3 DNA reads TGCAGCGTTGAAGCTAGCGGGGGGCACGCAGATACGCAGTATTTT. It codes for CSVEASGGHADTQYF.

V is TRBV25-1 and J is TRBJ1-1; 7 bases map to TRBD1. The CDR3 totals 16 residues. V lost 6 bases and J lost 7; bases outside the gene matches: 17. Germline CDR1 MGHDK, CDR2 SYGVNS. As DNA, the CDR3 is TGTGCCAGCAGCTCTCTAAAACGGACAGGCTCAAGTGAAGCTTTCTTT. Protein: CASSSLKRTGSSEAFF. Combining the CDR3 with reference TRBV25-1 and TRBJ1-1 gives the whole variable domain EADIYQTPRYLVIGTGKKITLECSQTMGHDKMYWYQQDPGMELHLIHYSYGVNSTEKGDLSSESTVSRIRTEHFPLTLESARPSHTSQYLCASSSLKRTGSSEAFFGQGTRLTVV.